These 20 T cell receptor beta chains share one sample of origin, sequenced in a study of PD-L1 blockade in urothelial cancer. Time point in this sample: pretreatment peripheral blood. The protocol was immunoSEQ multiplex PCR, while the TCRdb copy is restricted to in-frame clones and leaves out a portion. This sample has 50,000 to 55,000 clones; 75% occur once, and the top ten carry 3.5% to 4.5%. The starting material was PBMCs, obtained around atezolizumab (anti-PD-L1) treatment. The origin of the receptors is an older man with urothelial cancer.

Here the CDR3 reads CASSFSSSYNEQFF. The CDR3 DNA follows: TGTGCCAGCAGCTTTTCTAGCTCCTACAATGAGCAGTTCTTC. V usage is TRBV7-9 and J usage is TRBJ2-1; the D is unclear. The CDR3 has 14 amino acids. Germline CDR1 SEHNR, CDR2 FQNEAQ (reference sequence). The V end lost 3 bases, the J end lost 0 bases, and 6 bases lay between the germline ends.

CDR3 nucleotides: TGCGCCAGCAGCCAAAATAGGGGACAATATAATTCACCCCTCCACTTT. This sequence encodes CASSQNRGQYNSPLHF. V and J are TRBV4-3 and TRBJ1-6, with a weak D call TRBD1 (6 bases). The V gene lost 2 bases and the J gene lost 4 bases, with 12 bases spanning the gap. From germline, CDR1 is LGHNA and CDR2 YSLEER. The CDR3 totals 16 residues.

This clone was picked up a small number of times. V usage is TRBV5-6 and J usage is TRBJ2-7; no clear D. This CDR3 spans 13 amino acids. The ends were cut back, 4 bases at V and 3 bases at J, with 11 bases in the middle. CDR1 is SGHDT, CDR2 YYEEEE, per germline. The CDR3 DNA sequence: TGTGCCAGCAGCCCTTATACAGTCTACGAGCAGTACTTC. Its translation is CASSPYTVYEQYF.

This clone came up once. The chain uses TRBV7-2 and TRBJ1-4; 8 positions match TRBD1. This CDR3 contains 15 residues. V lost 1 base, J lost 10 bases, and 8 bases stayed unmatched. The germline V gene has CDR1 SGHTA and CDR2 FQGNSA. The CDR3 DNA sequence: TGTGCCAGCAGCTTAGGTGGACAGGACAGGGTAAAACTGTTTTTT. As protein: CASSLGGQDRVKLFF.

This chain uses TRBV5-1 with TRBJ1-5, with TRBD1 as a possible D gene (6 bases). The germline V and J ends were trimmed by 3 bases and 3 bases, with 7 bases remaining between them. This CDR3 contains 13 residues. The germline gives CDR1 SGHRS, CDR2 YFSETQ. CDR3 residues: CASSWDTNQPQHF. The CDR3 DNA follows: TGCGCCAGCAGCTGGGACACCAATCAGCCCCAGCATTTT.

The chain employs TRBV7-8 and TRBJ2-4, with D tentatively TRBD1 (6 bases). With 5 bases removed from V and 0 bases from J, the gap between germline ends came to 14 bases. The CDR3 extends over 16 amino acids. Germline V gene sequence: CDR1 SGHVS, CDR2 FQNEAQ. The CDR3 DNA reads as TGTGCCAGCAGCATAGGACAGACGCTAGCCAAAAACATTCAGTACTTC. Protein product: CASSIGQTLAKNIQYF.

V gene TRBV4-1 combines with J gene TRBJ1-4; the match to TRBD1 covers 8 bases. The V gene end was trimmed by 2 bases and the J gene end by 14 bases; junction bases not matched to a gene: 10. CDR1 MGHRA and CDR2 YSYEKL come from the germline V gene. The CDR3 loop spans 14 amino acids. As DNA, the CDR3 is TGCGCCAGCAGCCAACGCGGACAGGGTGGTTCTCTGTTTTTT. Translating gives CASSQRGQGGSLFF.

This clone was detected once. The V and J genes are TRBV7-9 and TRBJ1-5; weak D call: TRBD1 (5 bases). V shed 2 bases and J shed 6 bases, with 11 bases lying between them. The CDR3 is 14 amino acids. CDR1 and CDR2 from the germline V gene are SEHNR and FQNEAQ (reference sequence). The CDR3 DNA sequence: TGTGCCAGCAGCTTAATGGGGGGTGGTCAGCCCCAGCATTTT. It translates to CASSLMGGGQPQHF.

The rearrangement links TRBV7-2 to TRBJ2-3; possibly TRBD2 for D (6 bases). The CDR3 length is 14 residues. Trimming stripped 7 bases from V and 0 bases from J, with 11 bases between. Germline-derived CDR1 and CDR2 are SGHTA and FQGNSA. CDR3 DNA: TGTGCCAGCAACAAGGACTACAGCACAGATACGCAGTATTTT. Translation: CASNKDYSTDTQYF.

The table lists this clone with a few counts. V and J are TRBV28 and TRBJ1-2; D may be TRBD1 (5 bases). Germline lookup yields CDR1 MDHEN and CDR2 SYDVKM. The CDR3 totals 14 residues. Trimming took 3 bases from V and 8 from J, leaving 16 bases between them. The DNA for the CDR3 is TGTGCCAGCAGTTTCCTTGACAGTTTTGTGGGCTACACCTTC. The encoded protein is CASSFLDSFVGYTF.

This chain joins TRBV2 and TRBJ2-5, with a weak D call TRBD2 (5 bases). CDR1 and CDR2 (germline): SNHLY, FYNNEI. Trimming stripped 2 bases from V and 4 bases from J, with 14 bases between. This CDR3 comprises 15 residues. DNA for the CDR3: TGTGCCAGCAGTGAAACTGGACTCCCCCCAGAGACCCAGTACTTC. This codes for CASSETGLPPETQYF. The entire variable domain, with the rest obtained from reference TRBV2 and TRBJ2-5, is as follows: EPEVTQTPSHQVTQMGQEVILRCVPISNHLYFYWYRQILGQKVEFLVSFYNNEISEKSEIFDDQFSVERPDGSNFTLKIRSTKLEDSAMYFCASSETGLPPETQYFGPGTRLLVL.

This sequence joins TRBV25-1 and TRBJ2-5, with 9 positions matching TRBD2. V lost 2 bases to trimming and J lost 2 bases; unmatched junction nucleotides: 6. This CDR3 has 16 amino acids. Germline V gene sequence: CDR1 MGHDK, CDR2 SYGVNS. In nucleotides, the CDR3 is TGTGCCAGCAGTGAAGTGGGTAGCGGGAGTCAAGAGACCCAGTACTTC. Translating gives CASSEVGSGSQETQYF.

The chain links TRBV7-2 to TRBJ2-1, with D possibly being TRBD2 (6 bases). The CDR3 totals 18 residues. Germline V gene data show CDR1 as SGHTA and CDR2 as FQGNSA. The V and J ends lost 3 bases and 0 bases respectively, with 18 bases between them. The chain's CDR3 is CASSLASDLSSSYNEQFF. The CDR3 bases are TGTGCCAGCAGCTTGGCTAGCGACCTCTCCAGCTCCTACAATGAGCAGTTCTTC.

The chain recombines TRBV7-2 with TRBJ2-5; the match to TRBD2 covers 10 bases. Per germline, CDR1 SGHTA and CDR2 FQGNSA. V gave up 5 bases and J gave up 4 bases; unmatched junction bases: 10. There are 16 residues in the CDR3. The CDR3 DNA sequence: TGTGCCAGCAGCCTCCGGGCTATAGCGGGAGGAGAGACCCAGTACTTC. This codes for CASSLRAIAGGETQYF.

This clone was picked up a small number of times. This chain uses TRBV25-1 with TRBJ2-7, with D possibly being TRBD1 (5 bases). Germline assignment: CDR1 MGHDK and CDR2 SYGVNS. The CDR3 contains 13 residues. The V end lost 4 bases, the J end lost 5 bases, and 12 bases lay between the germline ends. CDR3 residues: CASSAQGPDEQYF. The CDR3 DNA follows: TGTGCCAGCAGTGCCCAGGGTCCAGACGAGCAGTACTTC.

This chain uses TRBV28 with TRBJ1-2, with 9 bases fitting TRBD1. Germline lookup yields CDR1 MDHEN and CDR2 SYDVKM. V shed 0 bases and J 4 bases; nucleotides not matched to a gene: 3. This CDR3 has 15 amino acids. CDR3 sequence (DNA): TGTGCCAGCAGTTTATGGGACAGGGGCGCCTATGGCTACACCTTC. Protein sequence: CASSLWDRGAYGYTF.

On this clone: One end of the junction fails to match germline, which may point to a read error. This chain's CDR3 is CASSSSGTSNEKLFF. CDR3 in DNA: TGTGCCAGCAGCTCATCCGGGACTTCTAACGAAAAACTGTTTTTT. The genes are TRBV6-6 and TRBJ1-4; maybe TRBD1 (5 bases). The CDR3 spans 15 residues. Germline CDR1 reads MNHNY; CDR2 reads SVGAGI (reference sequence).

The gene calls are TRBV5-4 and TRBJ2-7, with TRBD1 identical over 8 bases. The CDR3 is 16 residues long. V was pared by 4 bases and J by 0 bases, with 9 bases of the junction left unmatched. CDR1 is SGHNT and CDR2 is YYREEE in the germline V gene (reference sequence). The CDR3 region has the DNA TGTGCCAGCAGCCTTCAGACAGGGGCTAGCTCCTACGAGCAGTACTTC. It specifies CASSLQTGASSYEQYF. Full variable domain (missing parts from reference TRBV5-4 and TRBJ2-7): ETGVTQSPTHLIKTRGQQVTLRCSSQSGHNTVSWYQQALGQGPQFIFQYYREEENGRGNFPPRFSGLQFPNYSSELNVNALELDDSALYLCASSLQTGASSYEQYFGPGTRLTVT.

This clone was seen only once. The CDR3 reads CASSFLAGVNEQFF. The CDR3 DNA sequence: TGTGCCAGCAGTTTCCTAGCGGGAGTTAATGAGCAGTTCTTC. The genes are TRBV6-6 and TRBJ2-1; 10 bases line up with TRBD2. This CDR3 comprises 14 residues. J was trimmed by 7 bases and V by 4 bases; bases with no gene match: 4. Germline CDR1 MNHNY, CDR2 SVGAGI (reference sequence).

The CDR3: CASSLRQEGTGELFF. The CDR3 DNA is TGTGCCAGCAGCTTGCGACAAGAGGGCACCGGGGAGCTGTTTTTT. The chain links TRBV11-1 to TRBJ2-2, with a possible D match to TRBD2 (5 bases). Per germline, CDR1 SGHAT and CDR2 FQDESV (reference sequence). CDR3 length: 15 residues. Trimming removed 3 bases at V and 4 bases at J, with 12 bases between. The full variable domain, rest sourced from reference TRBV11-1 and TRBJ2-2, is EAEVAQSPRYKITEKSQAVAFWCDPISGHATLYWYRQILGQGPELLVQFQDESVVDDSQLPKDRFSAERLKGVDSTLKIQPAELGDSAMYLCASSLRQEGTGELFFGEGSRLTVL.